The subject of this entry is one T cell receptor beta chain. Per the study methods: Amplified reference gene primers provided the basis for estimating nucleated cell counts. The assay was immunoSEQ multiplex PCR, and TCRdb's table has in-frame clones only and misses some. That table is the source of V, J and clone size, and D and trimming were worked out from the DNA. Here the sample spans over 200,000 clones, approximately 84% being singletons. The data belong to a study of blood T cell repertoires in COVID-19. Study context: T cells, B-cell-depleted T cells, or PBMCs provided the cDNA or gDNA that served as material.

Residents of approximately 25 US areas, aged about 18 to 95 years, made up the participants. Symptom resolution, clearance, or two negative PCRs marked donors in Cohort 3 as recovered. CDR3 length: 15 residues. Germline CDR1 is SGDLS and CDR2 is YYNGEE. V was pared by 0 bases and J by 2 bases, with 8 bases between. This clonotype was obtained from a man between 18 and 35 years old who had recovered from COVID-19. The sample consisted of PBMCs or T cells enriched from blood (not recorded which). The chain recombines TRBV9 with TRBJ1-4, with TRBD1 as a possible D gene (6 bases). Written as DNA, the CDR3 is TGTGCCAGCAGCGTAGCAACAGGGACTAATGAAAAACTGTTTTTT. Translation: CASSVATGTNEKLFF.